These 8 T cell receptor beta chains were sequenced from one sample in a study of cytomegalovirus exposure and HLA in healthy donors (dated by TCRdb to the late 2010s). The protocol used for the library was the immunoSEQ multiplex PCR assay. A mixture of 60 forward primers for TCR Vbeta segments and 13 reverse primers for TCR Jbeta segments was used in the multiplex PCR. The table comes from immuneACCESS by way of TCRdb, which keeps in-frame sequences with V and J called. Part of the clones is missing from these tables; in studies checked, under half for an unresolved V gene and the rest for unknown reasons. The sample contains roughly 190,000 clones, roughly 13% of them found a single time. Roughly 7.7% of the sample comes from the top ten. What was sequenced was PBMCs. The receptors originated from a man in his fifties or sixties in good health and CMV-seropositive.

The chain employs TRBV2 and TRBJ1-5; D not resolved. V was pared by 4 bases and J by 6 bases, with 13 bases between. In germline, CDR1 is SNHLY, CDR2 FYNNEI. The CDR3 covers 14 residues. CDR3: CASSGEGTPQPQHF. CDR3 nucleotides: TGTGCCAGCAGTGGAGAGGGTACCCCTCAGCCCCAGCATTTT.

This clone has just a few counts. Other nucleotide sequences from this sample produce the same CDR3. V is TRBV14 and J is TRBJ1-2; 10 bases agree with TRBD1. CDR3 length: 14 residues. Germline CDR1 reads SGHDN; CDR2 reads FVKESK. Trimming removed 4 bases from V and 4 bases from J; junction bases left unmatched: 3. This chain's CDR3 is CASSRDRGGYGYTF. CDR3 bases: TGTGCCAGCAGCCGGGACAGGGGAGGCTATGGCTACACCTTC.

In this sample, this clone turned up a few times. This chain joins TRBV4-2 and TRBJ2-2; a weak D match, TRBD1 (6 bases). The CDR3 totals 15 residues. CDR1 and CDR2 from the germline V gene are LGHNA and YNFKEQ. Trimming stripped 0 bases from V and 5 bases from J, with 10 bases between. CDR3 amino acids: CASSQESGTTGELFF. The CDR3 nucleotides read TGTGCCAGCAGCCAAGAGTCGGGGACAACCGGGGAGCTGTTTTTT.

The gene calls are TRBV7-9 and TRBJ2-4, with 7 bases that match TRBD1. With 4 bases clipped from V and 6 bases from J, the junction kept 6 bases outside the gene matches. Germline values: CDR1 SEHNR, CDR2 FQNEAQ (reference sequence). This CDR3 has 14 residues. The CDR3 spells CASSSGTVGNIQYF. In DNA form, the CDR3 reads TGTGCCAGCAGCTCCGGGACAGTCGGAAACATTCAGTACTTC.

The chain joins TRBV5-4 to TRBJ1-2, with 9 bases fitting TRBD1. Germline V gene lookup returns CDR1 SGHNT and CDR2 YYREEE (reference sequence). The CDR3 extends over 17 amino acids. After removal of 1 base from V and 4 bases from J, the junction contained 11 bases not matched to a gene. The CDR3 here is CASSLLGQGTSGYGYTF. In DNA form, the CDR3 reads TGTGCCAGCAGCTTGCTTGGACAGGGGACCTCGGGCTATGGCTACACCTTC.

J is TRBJ2-1 and V is TRBV5-4, with D possibly matching TRBD1 (6 bases). The CDR3 spans 15 residues. Trimming left V 3 bases short and J 5 bases short, with 15 bases between. Germline V lookup: CDR1 SGHNT, CDR2 YYREEE (reference sequence). CDR3 region: CASSSWVGADNEQFF. The DNA of the CDR3 is TGTGCCAGCAGCTCTTGGGTGGGGGCGGACAATGAGCAGTTCTTC.

The chain links TRBV6-5 to TRBJ2-2; perhaps TRBD1 as D (6 bases). Germline CDR1 reads MNHEY; CDR2 reads SVGAGI. Trimming took off 5 bases at V and 3 bases at J, with 10 bases between the two ends. The CDR3 extends over 14 amino acids. The CDR3 nucleotides are TGTGCCAGCAGTCGTCAGGGGTACACCGGGGAGCTGTTTTTT. It translates to CASSRQGYTGELFF.

V and J are TRBV11-2 and TRBJ2-2, with 9 bases fitting TRBD1. CDR3 length equals 15 residues. CDR1 SGHAT and CDR2 FQNNGV come from the germline V gene. V lost 5 bases to trimming and J lost 6 bases; unmatched junction nucleotides: 7. CDR3 residues: CASSPQGAVSGELFF. The CDR3 DNA reads as TGTGCCAGCAGCCCACAGGGGGCCGTTTCCGGGGAGCTGTTTTTT.